These T cell receptor beta chains were read from a single sample in a study of T cell responses to AZD1222 COVID-19 vaccine. TCRdb's table, derived via immunoSEQ multiplex PCR, lists solely in-frame clones and lacks some. The sample includes 100,000 to 120,000 clones, nearly 90% seen only once; the top ten take 35% to 45%. The sequencing used peripheral blood, collected 28 days after the second AZD1222 dose. These receptors were taken from an adult who received the AZD1222 COVID-19 vaccine. Each CDR3 is given with its conserved first and last residue. A D gene is named only where the DNA matches it firmly. Part of the rows lack a size; the others show once, few, many or a class for expanded clones.

V	D	size	J	DNA	CDR3
TRBV18	TRBD2	-	TRBJ2-6	TGTGCCAGCTCACCACCCGGGAGGGGCGCGGTTGGGGCCAACGTCCTGACTTTC	CASSPPGRGAVGANVLTF
TRBV18	TRBD1	-	TRBJ2-1	TGTGCCAGCTCACCACCGCCAGGGGGCATTGAGCAGTTCTTC	CASSPPPGGIEQFF
TRBV5-1	-	once	TRBJ1-4	TGCGCCAGCTCTGTTTCAACTAATGAAAAACTGTTTTTT	CASSVSTNEKLFF
TRBV11-2	-	-	TRBJ1-1	TGTGCCAGCAGCTTGTCGGCAGCTCCGACAGCAACTGAAGCTTTCTTT	CASSLSAAPTATEAFF
TRBV5-1	-	-	TRBJ2-5	-	CASSSFGAGQETQYF
TRBV27	TRBD2	-	TRBJ2-7	TGTGCCAGCAGTCCGGTCCCTAGCGGGAGTTACGAGCAGTACTTC	CASSPVPSGSYEQYF
TRBV30	-	-	TRBJ2-3	TGTGCCTGGAGTGTACCGGGCGGGACCACAGATACGCAGTATTTT	CAWSVPGGTTDTQYF
TRBV6-5	-	-	TRBJ2-7	TGTGCCAGCAGCTCCCTAGACTCCCTCCTTTACTTC	CASSSLDSLLYF
TRBV28	-	-	TRBJ2-7	TGTGCCAGCAGTTCTACCCCCCTGAGATCACCCGGGGGGTACTTC	CASSSTPLRSPGGYF
TRBV7-9	-	-	TRBJ2-7	TGTGCCAGCAGCTTAGTAACAGGGTCCGAGCAGTACTTC	CASSLVTGSEQYF
TRBV2	-	-	TRBJ1-4	TGTGCCAGCAGTGGGGTGGTGGGACCTAATGAAAAACTGTTTTTT	CASSGVVGPNEKLFF
TRBV9	-	-	TRBJ1-2	TGTGCCAGCAGCGTGGACCGGGACACCTATGGCTACACCTTC	CASSVDRDTYGYTF
TRBV27	TRBD2	few	TRBJ2-7	TGTGCCAGCAGCTCACTGGGAGGGCACGAGCAGTACTTC	CASSSLGGHEQYF
TRBV24-1	TRBD2	-	TRBJ2-1	TGTGCCACCAGTGATTTGAGAACTAGCGGGAGGGCCAAGGTCTATGAGCAGTTCTTC	CATSDLRTSGRAKVYEQFF
TRBV5-1	-	-	TRBJ1-2	TGCGCCAGCAGCTCCAGTGGGACCTATGGCTACACCTTC	CASSSSGTYGYTF
TRBV27	TRBD2	-	TRBJ2-3	TGTGCCAGCAGGACTAGCGGGAGGGCGGATACGCAGTATTTT	CASRTSGRADTQYF
TRBV10-3	-	-	TRBJ2-7	TGTGCCATCAGTGAAACTGGCGGCTCCTACGAGCAGTACTTC	CAISETGGSYEQYF
TRBV6-5	-	-	TRBJ2-7	TGTGCCAGCAGTTACTCGAGGGCCTGGGTGGGCGAGCAGTACTTC	CASSYSRAWVGEQYF
TRBV4-1	-	-	TRBJ2-2	TGCGCCAGCAGCCCCTTTACGGGAGTCACCGGGGAGCTGTTTTTT	CASSPFTGVTGELFF
TRBV19	-	-	TRBJ2-5	TGTGCCAGTAGTCCTACTACTGGAGTGTGGGAGACCCAGTACTTC	CASSPTTGVWETQYF
TRBV28	TRBD1	-	TRBJ1-3	TGTGCCAGCAGTTTGCCGAATGGGCTCCAGGGGGCCACTGGAAACACCATATATTTT	CASSLPNGLQGATGNTIYF
TRBV27	-	once	TRBJ1-4	TGTGCCAGCAGTTATTGGGGGCAAGGAAATGAAAAACTGTTTTTT	CASSYWGQGNEKLFF
TRBV29-1	-	-	TRBJ2-1	TGCAGCGTTGAAGATGGAACAGGGAATTGGTACAATGAGCAGTTCTTC	CSVEDGTGNWYNEQFF
TRBV12-3/TRBV12-4	TRBD2	-	TRBJ2-7	TGTGCGACGAGCAGTCCTAGCGGCTACGAGCAGTACTTC	CATSSPSGYEQYF
TRBV15	-	-	TRBJ1-1	TGTGCCACCAGCAGAGATCCAACGAACACTGAAGCTTTCTTT	CATSRDPTNTEAFF
TRBV27	TRBD1	once	TRBJ1-2	TGTGCCAGCACCCCACTCGTGGGGACAGGGGGCTTCGATGGCTACACCTTC	CASTPLVGTGGFDGYTF
TRBV30	TRBD1	-	TRBJ1-5	TGTGCCTGGAGTGGACAGGGCAGTCAGCCCCAGCATTTT	CAWSGQGSQPQHF
TRBV28	-	-	TRBJ1-1	TGTGCCAGCAGTCTACACGACAAGAGGGACACTGAAGCTTTCTTT	CASSLHDKRDTEAFF
TRBV19	TRBD2	-	TRBJ2-1	TGTGCCAGTAGTATAGATCTTGGAAGCGGCGGGAGGTACAATGAGCAGTTCTTC	CASSIDLGSGGRYNEQFF
TRBV11-3	-	-	TRBJ2-1	TGTGCCAGCAGCTTAAGCCAGGGACGGGGCAATGAGCAGTTCTTC	CASSLSQGRGNEQFF
TRBV19	TRBD2	-	TRBJ2-1	TGTGCCAGCCGGACTAGCGGGATAAATGAGCAGTTCTTC	CASRTSGINEQFF
TRBV12-3/TRBV12-4	TRBD1	-	TRBJ2-7	TGTGCCAGCTGCCGGGACAGAGGTTCCGAGCAGTACTTC	CASCRDRGSEQYF
TRBV7-3	-	-	TRBJ2-3	TGTGCCAGCAGCCCTAGTGGCGATACGCAGTATTTT	CASSPSGDTQYF
TRBV6-5	-	-	TRBJ1-2	TGTGCCAGCAGTTCCCCTAGAGGGGTCGACTATGGCTACACCTTC	CASSSPRGVDYGYTF
TRBV28	-	-	TRBJ1-1	TGTGCCAGCAGCAGGGTTGGGGTGAACACTGAAGCTTTCTTT	CASSRVGVNTEAFF
TRBV5-1	-	-	TRBJ2-2	TGCGCCAGCAGCGTGACTATCGTGGACGGGGAGCTGTTTTTT	CASSVTIVDGELFF
TRBV4-3	-	-	TRBJ2-7	TGCGCCAGCAGCCAAGAGCGCCCCGGGCTAGACTCCTACGAGCAGTACTTC	CASSQERPGLDSYEQYF
TRBV7-2	TRBD2	-	TRBJ2-1	TGTGCCAGCAGCGGGGGGGGACTAGCGAACTACAATGAGCAGTTCTTC	CASSGGGLANYNEQFF